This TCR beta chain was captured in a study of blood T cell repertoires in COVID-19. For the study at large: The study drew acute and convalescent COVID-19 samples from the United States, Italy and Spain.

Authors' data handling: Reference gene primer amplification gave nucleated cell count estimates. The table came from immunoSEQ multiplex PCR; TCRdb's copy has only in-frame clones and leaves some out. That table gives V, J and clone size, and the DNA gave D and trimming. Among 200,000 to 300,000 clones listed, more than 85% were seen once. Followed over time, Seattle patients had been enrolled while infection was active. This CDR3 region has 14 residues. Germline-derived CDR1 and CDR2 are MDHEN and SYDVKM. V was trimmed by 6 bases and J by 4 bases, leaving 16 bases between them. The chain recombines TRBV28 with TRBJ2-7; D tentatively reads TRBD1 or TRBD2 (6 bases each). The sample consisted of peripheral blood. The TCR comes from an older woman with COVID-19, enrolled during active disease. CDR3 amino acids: CASRLQGGWYEQYF. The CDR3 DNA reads TGTGCCAGCAGATTACAGGGAGGATGGTACGAGCAGTACTTC.